Below, 17 T cell receptor beta chains from the same sample are listed, as sequenced in a study of CXCR3-negative and CXCR3-positive naive CD8 T cells. Each TRB cDNA library was prepared by 5' RACE (with UMI labels). TCRdb reprocessed the 5' RACE reads and reports one entry per CDR3 protein, with no DNA. The data show under 9,500 distinct CDR3 sequences, and the top ten clones hold about 1.8%. Material for sequencing was naive CXCR3- CD8+ T cells from blood. The subset was: CD45RO-CCR7+CD27+CD95- naive CD8+ T cells lacking CXCR3 (TNR3-). The receptor source for this set is a human donor in good health. Some clones in this sample may be carry-over from other donors' samples.

This sequence joins TRBV11-2 and TRBJ2-7; TCRdb lists TRBD2, though no DNA is available to test this call. The CDR3 length is 15 residues. Germline V gene data show CDR1 as SGHAT and CDR2 as FQNNGV. The CDR3 here is CASSLDPAGSSEQYF.

Its frequency marks this clonotype as medium-sized. The gene calls are TRBV5-1 and TRBJ1-5; the D call from TCRdb, TRBD1, cannot be confirmed without DNA. The CDR3 sequence is 16 residues long. Germline CDR1 is SGHRS and CDR2 is YFSETQ. CDR3 sequence reads: CASSLALTGENQPQHF. The whole variable domain, filled in from reference TRBV5-1 and TRBJ1-5, reads KAGVTQTPRYLIKTRGQQVTLSCSPISGHRSVSWYQQTPGQGLQFLFEYFSETQRNKGNFPGRFSGRQFSNSRSEMNVSTLELGDSALYLCASSLALTGENQPQHFGDGTRLSIL.

This clonotype registers medium-sized (0.01 to 0.1%) by frequency. The chain employs TRBV20-1 and TRBJ1-5. Germline values: CDR1 DFQATT, CDR2 SNEGSKA (reference sequence). The CDR3 length is 15 residues. The CDR3 reads CSARDRTLSNQPQHF.

The chain joins TRBV12-3 or TRBV12-4 to TRBJ2-5; checking the TCRdb D call of TRBD1 is not possible without DNA. CDR3 length: 13 amino acids. CDR3 sequence reads: CASTLGQQETQYF.

This CDR3 is CASSATLYQETQYF. The chain has TRBV7-9 and TRBJ2-5. The length of the CDR3 is 14 residues. Germline CDR1 SEHNR, CDR2 FQNEAQ (reference sequence).

This clonotype is identified as medium-sized from frequency. V and J are TRBV13 and TRBJ2-3; no DNA is available, so the TRBD2 call from TCRdb remains unchecked. Germline assignment: CDR1 PRHDT and CDR2 FYEKMQ (reference sequence). The CDR3 runs 15 residues. The CDR3 loop is CASRPTSGGTDTQYF. Complete variable domain (other parts from reference TRBV13 and TRBJ2-3): AAGVIQSPRHLIKEKRETATLKCYPIPRHDTVYWYQQGPGQDPQFLISFYEKMQSDKGSIPDRFSAQQFSDYHSELNMSSLELGDSALYFCASRPTSGGTDTQYFGPGTRLTVL.

V usage is TRBV4-2 and J usage is TRBJ2-1; the TRBD2 assignment by TCRdb is unverifiable without DNA. CDR3 size: 18 residues. In germline, CDR1 is LGHNA, CDR2 YNFKEQ. The CDR3 here is CASSQDTSGTRVYNEQFF.

The rearrangement links TRBV6-2 or TRBV6-3 to TRBJ1-1. Germline values: CDR1 MNHEY, CDR2 SVGEGT. The CDR3 has 13 amino acids. The CDR3 here is CASSKGMNTEAFF.

The chain employs TRBV7-9 and TRBJ2-2; TCRdb picks TRBD1, but there is no DNA to check that call. Germline CDR1 reads SEHNR; CDR2 reads FQNEAQ (reference sequence). There are 16 residues in the CDR3. The CDR3 region is CASSGIGTTNTGELFF.

Its frequency marks this clonotype as medium-sized. J is TRBJ2-7 and V is TRBV5-1; TCRdb names TRBD1, which stays unverified in the absence of DNA. Germline V gene data show CDR1 as SGHRS and CDR2 as YFSETQ. The CDR3 is 12 amino acids. This CDR3 reads CASSWNRGEQYF. Based on the CDR3 plus reference TRBV5-1 and TRBJ2-7, the full variable domain is KAGVTQTPRYLIKTRGQQVTLSCSPISGHRSVSWYQQTPGQGLQFLFEYFSETQRNKGNFPGRFSGRQFSNSRSEMNVSTLELGDSALYLCASSWNRGEQYFGPGTRLTVT.

This chain uses TRBV29-1 with TRBJ2-2; TCRdb's D call, TRBD2, is unchecked because there is no DNA. The CDR3 loop spans 16 amino acids. Germline V CDR1 and CDR2: SQVTM, ANQGSEA. CDR3 loop: CSGRLVASENTGELFF.

In terms of frequency, this clonotype is medium-sized. This chain connects TRBV29-1 to TRBJ2-1; the TRBD2 assignment by TCRdb is unverifiable without DNA. This CDR3 region has 16 residues. CDR1 and CDR2 from the germline V gene are SQVTM and ANQGSEA. CDR3 region: CSVEEIASKTYNEQFF.

The V gene is TRBV15, the J gene TRBJ2-5; TCRdb returns TRBD2, unconfirmable since there is no DNA. CDR1 LNHNV and CDR2 YYDKDF come from the germline V gene (reference sequence). The CDR3 extends over 17 amino acids. The CDR3 spells CATSRPQGREDPETQYF.

V and J are TRBV28 and TRBJ2-7; checking the TCRdb D call of TRBD2 is not possible without DNA. CDR1 is MDHEN, CDR2 SYDVKM, per germline. CDR3 length: 14 amino acids. The CDR3 sequence: CASTPGGLADEQYF.

V gene TRBV5-1 combines with J gene TRBJ2-1; the TRBD2 assignment by TCRdb is unverifiable without DNA. The CDR3 length is 13 residues. Germline-derived CDR1 and CDR2 are SGHRS and YFSETQ. Here the CDR3 reads CASSRDYNNEQFF.

This chain uses TRBV6-6 with TRBJ2-5. The CDR3 spans 13 residues. Germline V gene sequence: CDR1 MNHNY, CDR2 SVGAGI (reference sequence). The CDR3 loop is CASSYSVSETQYF.

The chain couples TRBV29-1 to TRBJ2-1; TCRdb's D call of TRBD1 is untestable without DNA. CDR1 is SQVTM and CDR2 is ANQGSEA in the germline V gene. This CDR3 region has 17 residues. The CDR3 region is CSVEDPGRRSSYNEQFF.